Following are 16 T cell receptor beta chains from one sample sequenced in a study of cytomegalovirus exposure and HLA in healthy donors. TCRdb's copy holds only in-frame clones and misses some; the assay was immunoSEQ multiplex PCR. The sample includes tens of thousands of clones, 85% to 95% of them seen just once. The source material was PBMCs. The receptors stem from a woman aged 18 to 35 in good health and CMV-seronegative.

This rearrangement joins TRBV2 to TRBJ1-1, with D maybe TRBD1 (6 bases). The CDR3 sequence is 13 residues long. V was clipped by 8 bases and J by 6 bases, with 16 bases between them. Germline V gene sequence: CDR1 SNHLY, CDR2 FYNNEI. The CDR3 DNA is TGTGCCAGCGTAGACAACAGGGCCTCTGAAGCTTTCTTT. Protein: CASVDNRASEAFF. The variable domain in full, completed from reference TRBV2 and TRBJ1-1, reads EPEVTQTPSHQVTQMGQEVILRCVPISNHLYFYWYRQILGQKVEFLVSFYNNEISEKSEIFDDQFSVERPDGSNFTLKIRSTKLEDSAMYFCASVDNRASEAFFGQGTRLTVV.

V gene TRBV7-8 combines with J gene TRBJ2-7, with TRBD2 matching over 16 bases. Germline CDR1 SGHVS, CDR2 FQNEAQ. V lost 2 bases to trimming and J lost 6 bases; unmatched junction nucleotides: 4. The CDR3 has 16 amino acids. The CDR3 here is CASSLPGLAGGGEQYF. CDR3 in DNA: TGTGCCAGCAGCTTACCGGGACTAGCGGGAGGGGGCGAGCAGTACTTC.

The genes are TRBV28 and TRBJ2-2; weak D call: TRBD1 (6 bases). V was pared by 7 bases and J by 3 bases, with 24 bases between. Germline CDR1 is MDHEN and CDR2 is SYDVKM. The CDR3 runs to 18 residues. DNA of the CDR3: TGTGCCAGCAACCAGGGAAAGCGGAACCCAGGGGACACCGGGGAGCTGTTTTTT. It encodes CASNQGKRNPGDTGELFF.

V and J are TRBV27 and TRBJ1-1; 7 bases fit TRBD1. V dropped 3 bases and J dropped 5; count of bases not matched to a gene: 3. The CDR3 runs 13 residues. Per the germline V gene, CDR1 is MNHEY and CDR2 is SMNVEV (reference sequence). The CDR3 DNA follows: TGTGCCAGCAGTTTGGACAGGCTGACTGAAGCTTTCTTT. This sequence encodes CASSLDRLTEAFF.

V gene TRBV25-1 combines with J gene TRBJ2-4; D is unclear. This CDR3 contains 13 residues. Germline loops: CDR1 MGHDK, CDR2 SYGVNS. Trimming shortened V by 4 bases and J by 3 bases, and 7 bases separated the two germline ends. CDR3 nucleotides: TGTGCCAGCAGTGGAGTCGGCAAAAACATTCAGTACTTC. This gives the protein CASSGVGKNIQYF.

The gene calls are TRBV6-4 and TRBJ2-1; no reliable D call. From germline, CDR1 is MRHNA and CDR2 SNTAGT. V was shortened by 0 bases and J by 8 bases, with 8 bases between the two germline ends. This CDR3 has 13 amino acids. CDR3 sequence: CASSDSNEHEQFF. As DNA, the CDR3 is TGTGCCAGCAGTGACTCGAATGAGCATGAGCAGTTCTTC.

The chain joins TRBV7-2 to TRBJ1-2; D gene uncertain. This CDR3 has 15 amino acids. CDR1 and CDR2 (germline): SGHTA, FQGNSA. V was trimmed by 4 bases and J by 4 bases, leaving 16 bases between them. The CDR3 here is CASSSLAGFVYGYTF. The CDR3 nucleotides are TGTGCCAGCAGCTCCTTGGCGGGCTTCGTCTATGGCTACACCTTC.

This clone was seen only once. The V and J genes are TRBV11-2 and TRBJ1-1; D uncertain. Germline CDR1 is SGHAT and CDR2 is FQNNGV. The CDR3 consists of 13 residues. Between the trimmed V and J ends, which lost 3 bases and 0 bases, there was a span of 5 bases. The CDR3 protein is CASSFDMNTEAFF. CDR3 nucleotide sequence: TGTGCCAGCAGCTTCGACATGAACACTGAAGCTTTCTTT.

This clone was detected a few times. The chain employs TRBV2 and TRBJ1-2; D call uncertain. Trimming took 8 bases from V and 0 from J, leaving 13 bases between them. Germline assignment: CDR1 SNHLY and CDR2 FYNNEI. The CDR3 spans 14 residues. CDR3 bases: TGTGCCAGCCTCCTCTCCTCAGCTAACTATGGCTACACCTTC. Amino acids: CASLLSSANYGYTF.

The CDR3 DNA reads TGTGCCAGCAGTCCTTGGACAGCGGGGAGAGACACTGAAGCTTTCTTT. Its translation: CASSPWTAGRDTEAFF. J is TRBJ1-1 and V is TRBV6-6; tentatively, D is TRBD1 (6 bases). Trimming stripped 5 bases from V and 3 bases from J, with 19 bases between. The CDR3 is made up of 16 amino acids. Germline-derived CDR1 and CDR2 are MNHNY and SVGAGI (reference sequence).

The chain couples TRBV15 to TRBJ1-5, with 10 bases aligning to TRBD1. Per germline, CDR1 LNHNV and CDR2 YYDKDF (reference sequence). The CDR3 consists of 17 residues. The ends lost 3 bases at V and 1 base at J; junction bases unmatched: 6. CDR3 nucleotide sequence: TGTGCCACCAGCAGTCCCGGGACAGGGGTGAGCAATCAGCCCCAGCATTTT. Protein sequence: CATSSPGTGVSNQPQHF.

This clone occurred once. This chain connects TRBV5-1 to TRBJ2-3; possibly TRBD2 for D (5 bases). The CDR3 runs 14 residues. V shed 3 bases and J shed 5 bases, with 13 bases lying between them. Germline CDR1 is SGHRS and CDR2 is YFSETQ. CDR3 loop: CASSSSAGEDTQYF. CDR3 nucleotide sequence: TGCGCCAGCAGCTCTTCGGCGGGTGAAGATACGCAGTATTTT. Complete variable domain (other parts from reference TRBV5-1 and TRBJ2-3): KAGVTQTPRYLIKTRGQQVTLSCSPISGHRSVSWYQQTPGQGLQFLFEYFSETQRNKGNFPGRFSGRQFSNSRSEMNVSTLELGDSALYLCASSSSAGEDTQYFGPGTRLTVL.

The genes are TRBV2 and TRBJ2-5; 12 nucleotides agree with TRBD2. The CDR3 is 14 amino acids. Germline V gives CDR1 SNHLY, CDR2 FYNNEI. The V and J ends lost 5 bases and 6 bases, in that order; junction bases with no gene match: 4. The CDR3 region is CASSNRTSGKTQYF. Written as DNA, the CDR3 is TGTGCCAGCAGTAACCGGACTAGCGGGAAGACCCAGTACTTC.

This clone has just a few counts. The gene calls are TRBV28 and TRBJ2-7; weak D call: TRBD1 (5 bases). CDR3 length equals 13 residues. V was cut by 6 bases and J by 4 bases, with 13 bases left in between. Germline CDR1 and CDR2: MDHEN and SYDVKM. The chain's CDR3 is CASRSQGGYEQYF. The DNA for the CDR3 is TGTGCCAGCAGGAGCCAGGGTGGGTACGAGCAGTACTTC.

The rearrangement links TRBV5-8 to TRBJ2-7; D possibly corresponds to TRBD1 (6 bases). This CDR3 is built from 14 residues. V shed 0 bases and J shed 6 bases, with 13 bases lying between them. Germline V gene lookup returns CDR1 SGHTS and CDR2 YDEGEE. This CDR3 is CASSLVWDTAEQYF. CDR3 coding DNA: TGTGCCAGCAGCTTGGTTTGGGACACCGCCGAGCAGTACTTC.

The CDR3 here is CASSLEVWAGKDTQYF. The DNA for the CDR3 is TGTGCCAGCAGCTTAGAGGTCTGGGCGGGTAAGGATACGCAGTATTTT. This sequence joins TRBV7-9 and TRBJ2-3, with a weak D call TRBD2 (5 bases). The CDR3 sequence is 16 residues long. CDR1 is SEHNR and CDR2 is FQNEAQ in the germline V gene (reference sequence). Trimming cost V 1 base and J 6 bases, with 17 bases left between them.